The source of this T cell receptor beta chain is a study of a mutant IDH1 vaccine in newly diagnosed glioma. Overall study: Treated patients were around 62% male, approximately 38% female, mean age around 40 years. The therapy given earlier, which was standard therapy, consisted of radiotherapy, temozolomide, or both, and most of the patients received both.

Clones were read by immunoSEQ multiplex PCR, and TCRdb kept only the in-frame ones, dropping some. The table records tens of thousands of clones, roughly four fifths of them present only once. Study results and caveats: There seemed to be no relation between pseudoprogression and changes in top peripheral T cell clonotypes.

The time point was: week 35, safety follow-up. Every vaccination contained 300 ug of the mutant IDH1 20-mer peptide and was paired with topical imiquimod. Across weeks 1, 3, 5, 7, 11, 15, 19 and 23, patients received a vaccination each time, eight in all. About this clone itself: Antigen specificity is unknown.

This sequence originates from a man aged 40-50 years with glioma. The source material was PBMCs, sampled from a glioma patient whose treatment included an IDH1 peptide vaccine.

CDR3 sequence (DNA): TGTGCCAGCAGTGAAGCCGGGACAGGGAGCTCCTATAATTCACCCCTCCACTTT. It specifies CASSEAGTGSSYNSPLHF. V usage is TRBV6-1 and J usage is TRBJ1-6, with 9 nucleotides matching TRBD1. The CDR3 is 18 amino acids. Germline CDR1 reads MNHNS; CDR2 reads SASEGT. The junction had 3 bases not matched to a gene; V was cut back by 0 bases and J by 0 bases.